This TCR beta chain comes out of a study of identical twins. Germline CDR1 reads SQVTM; CDR2 reads ANQGSEA. The V gene lost 0 bases and the J gene lost 8 bases, with 16 bases spanning the gap. There are 14 residues in the CDR3. TCRdb reprocessed the 5' RACE reads via MiXCR and lists one record per CDR3 protein. Of 450,000 or so distinct CDR3 sequences in the sample, roughly 18% are singletons; the top ten hold 9% to 15%. This clonotype appeared a few times. Its antigen is not known. General study points: Monozygotic twin pairs showed more out-of-frame TCR alpha sharing than models estimated. Its conclusions, products of cross-sectional statistical analysis, did not come from following the same donors.

This sequence was found in a man aged 45-65 years in good health. The sequenced material came from naive T cells sorted from blood. This chain uses TRBV29-1 with TRBJ2-5; D uncertain. CDR3 loop: CSVEEPNLHRTQYF. The CDR3 DNA sequence: TGCAGCGTTGAAGAACCAAATCTTCACAGAACCCAGTACTTC.